This record concerns one T cell receptor (beta chain) sequence. The method was immunoSEQ multiplex PCR; TCRdb's version includes in-frame clones alone and lacks a portion of them. Of under 200,000 clones in the sample, roughly 86% were seen once. The germline CDR1 and CDR2 sequences are SNHLY and FYNNEI. The CDR3 is made up of 14 amino acids. V was pared by 7 bases and J by 10 bases, with 8 bases of the junction left unmatched. The sample belongs to a study of blood T cell repertoires in COVID-19. Study as a whole: The United States, Italy and Spain provided the acute and convalescent COVID-19 samples.

The sample taken for sequencing was peripheral blood. The J gene is TRBJ2-1, the V gene TRBV2, with 12 positions matching TRBD2. The receptor comes from a man younger than 35 with active or convalescent COVID-19. CDR3 sequence: CASTSSGRASEQFF. CDR3 bases: TGTGCCAGCACCTCTAGCGGGAGGGCCTCCGAGCAGTTCTTC.